This TCR beta chain was identified in a study of CD8 T cells in ankylosing spondylitis. Scientists made TCR beta libraries using quantitative 5'-RACE with molecular barcodes. TCRdb used MiXCR to reprocess the 5' RACE reads, holding one entry per CDR3 protein. The repertoire holds some 700,000 distinct CDR3 sequences, with under 20% as singletons. The CDR3 loop spans 18 amino acids. Germline loops: CDR1 LGHNA, CDR2 YNFKEQ. With 0 bases clipped from V and 5 bases from J, the junction kept 8 bases outside the gene matches. Study results and limitations: With a CD8+ phenotype, disease-linked clones were relatively rare in peripheral blood. There was a TCR beta motif, made of roughly eight highly homologous variants, that appeared characteristic of ankylosing spondylitis blood. Previously reported in reactive arthritis synovial fluid and blood were some of the motif variants. Reported data indicate significant enrichment of disease-linked clones within matched ankylosing spondylitis synovial fluid.

Details on this clonotype: Its antigen is not identified.

This sequence originates from a male donor with ankylosing spondylitis. The sequenced sample consisted of blood, either unsorted or a sorted T cell fraction (not recorded which). The chain employs TRBV4-2 and TRBJ2-1, with TRBD2 matching 12 bases. The CDR3 DNA follows: TGTGCCAGCAGCCAAGATCCCCCCGGACTAGCGGGGAACAATGAGCAGTTCTTC. Translation: CASSQDPPGLAGNNEQFF.